What follows is one TCR beta chain and its context. This table comes from immunoSEQ multiplex PCR, and its TCRdb copy is limited to in-frame clones, with some not included. The sample has around 120,000 clones, roughly 87% seen once. The data were obtained in a study of blood T cell repertoires in COVID-19. The CDR3 covers 13 residues. Germline V gives CDR1 LGHNA, CDR2 YSLEER. V dropped 0 bases and J dropped 6 bases, with 8 bases sitting between them. The chain is built from TRBV4-3 and TRBJ1-2; D ambiguous. Sequenced sample: peripheral blood. The clonotype comes from a man aged 80 or over with acute or convalescent COVID-19. The CDR3 reads CASSQDSGNGYTF. DNA of the CDR3: TGCGCCAGCAGCCAAGACAGCGGTAATGGCTACACCTTC.